This TCR beta chain was captured by sequencing in a study of T-cell reconstitution after alpha-beta-depleted transplantation in children. This clonotype was observed at least ten times. V was pared by 6 bases and J by 2 bases, with 13 bases between. CDR1 is SQVTM and CDR2 is ANQGSEA in the germline V gene. This CDR3 is 13 amino acids long. Unique molecular identifiers were incorporated when the TCRbeta library was constructed. TCRdb recomputed calls from the PCR reads with MiXCR, one row per CDR3 protein. This table has 150,000 to 200,000 distinct CDR3 sequences, about 6.3% appearing once. Sequences were derived from PBMCs from the stem cell graft donor, sampled from the stem cell graft. The chain employs TRBV29-1 and TRBJ1-1; D is ambiguous. The clonotype originates from a human donor who donated a stem cell graft to a child with Wiskott-Aldrich syndrome. Here the CDR3 DNA reads TGCAGCGTCGCGGAACGGAGAAACACTGAAGCTTTCTTT. Translation: CSVAERRNTEAFF.